This TCR beta chain was observed in a study of T-cell reconstitution after alpha-beta-depleted transplantation in children. Unique molecular identifiers were used to barcode this TCRbeta library. TCRdb reanalysed the PCR reads using MiXCR and keeps one entry per CDR3 protein. The table shows some 450,000 distinct CDR3 sequences, with 43% occurring only once. Notes on the study in general: Some patients owed their high day-60 TCRbeta diversity to surviving recipient T cells and thymic progenitors.

In this sample, this clonotype turned up many times. The antigen remains undetermined. The CDR3 runs to 16 residues. J lost 4 bases, V lost 5 bases, and 15 bases had no gene match. CDR1 DFQATT and CDR2 SNEGSKA come from the germline V gene (reference sequence). This clonotype was sampled from a girl aged 2 to 9 with aplastic anemia, due to receive a stem cell transplant. The sample consisted of PBMCs, taken before TCRalphabeta/CD19-depleted stem cell transplant. V is TRBV20-1 and J is TRBJ2-7; 9 positions match TRBD2. CDR3 coding DNA: TGCAGTGCTGCCCTATACATCGCGGGAGGGGATTACGAGCAGTACTTC. Amino acid sequence: CSAALYIAGGDYEQYF.